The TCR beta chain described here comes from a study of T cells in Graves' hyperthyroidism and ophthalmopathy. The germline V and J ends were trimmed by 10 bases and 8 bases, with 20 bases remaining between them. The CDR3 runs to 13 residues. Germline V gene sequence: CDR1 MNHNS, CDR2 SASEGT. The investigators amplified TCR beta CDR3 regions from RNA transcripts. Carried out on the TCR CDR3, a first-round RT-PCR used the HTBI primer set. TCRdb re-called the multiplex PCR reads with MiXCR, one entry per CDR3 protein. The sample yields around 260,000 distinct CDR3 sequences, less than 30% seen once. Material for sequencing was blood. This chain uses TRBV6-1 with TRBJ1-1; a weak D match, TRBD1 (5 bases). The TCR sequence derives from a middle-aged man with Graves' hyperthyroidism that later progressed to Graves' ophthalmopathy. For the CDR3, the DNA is TGTGCCACCACTGACAGCGAACACGGAGAAGCTTTCTTT. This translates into CATTDSEHGEAFF.